Each of the 19 T cell receptor beta chains below was sequenced from the same sample in a study of PD-1 blockade in classical Hodgkin lymphoma (dated by TCRdb to the early 2020s). Library creation used the immunoSEQ multiplex PCR assay. The table comes from immuneACCESS by way of TCRdb, which keeps in-frame sequences with V and J called. Part of the clones is missing from these tables; in studies checked, under half for an unresolved V gene and the rest for unknown reasons. The sample table contains several thousand clones; only one count was recorded for 80% of them. The ten largest clones take up just over 2.5% of the sample. Sample time point, as interpreted from the label and publication: cycle 1 day 1 (C1D1), immediately before nivolumab initiation. Every trial patient had relapsed after autologous stem cell transplantation, and cohorts A, B and C differed in prior brentuximab vedotin exposure. Using a Miltenyi CD4+ T cell isolation kit, CD4+ T cells were purified from thawed PBMCs through magnetic negative selection.

This sample comprised CD4+ T cells from blood, obtained at baseline. These TCRs come from a human donor with classical Hodgkin lymphoma.

V is TRBV4-1 and J is TRBJ2-4, with TRBD1 identical over 9 bases. V lost 1 base and J lost 9; bases outside the gene matches: 10. Germline V lookup: CDR1 MGHRA, CDR2 YSYEKL. The CDR3 is 16 amino acids. The CDR3 DNA is TGCGCCAGCAGCCAAGCTACGGGACAGGGCTGGATCATTCAGTACTTC. Amino acids: CASSQATGQGWIIQYF.

The gene calls are TRBV10-3 and TRBJ1-1; D unclear. CDR3 size: 13 residues. Germline assignment: CDR1 ENHRY and CDR2 SYGVKD. Trimming removed 4 bases at V and 4 bases at J, with 10 bases between. The CDR3 nucleotides are TGTGCCATCAGTGGCGGCAGTAGCACTGAAGCTTTCTTT. This translates into CAISGGSSTEAFF.

The chain couples TRBV6-9 to TRBJ2-1; TRBD2 matches 7 bases. Germline CDR1 MNHGY, CDR2 SVAAGI. The J segment lost 4 bases and the V segment lost 2 bases, leaving 8 bases of the junction unmatched. The CDR3 sequence is 16 residues long. CDR3 bases: TGTGCCAGCAGTTATGGGGCGGGAGCTCGTTACAATGAGCAGTTCTTC. Amino acid sequence: CASSYGAGARYNEQFF.

CDR3 DNA: TGCGCCAGCAGCCCCCTTAGCGGGACCGGCGGGGAGCTGTTTTTT. Its translation: CASSPLSGTGGELFF. The chain uses TRBV5-1 and TRBJ2-2, with TRBD2 identical over 8 bases. The CDR3 contains 15 residues. The germline V gene has CDR1 SGHRS and CDR2 YFSETQ. V dropped 4 bases and J dropped 7; count of bases not matched to a gene: 9.

The chain is built from TRBV5-6 and TRBJ2-1; 8 bases are a match to TRBD1. Germline lookup yields CDR1 SGHDT and CDR2 YYEEEE. V was pared by 2 bases and J by 3 bases, with 10 bases of the junction left unmatched. CDR3 length equals 17 residues. DNA of the CDR3: TGTGCCAGCAGCTTTTCGGGATCAGGGGGCTTCTACAATGAGCAGTTCTTC. Its translation is CASSFSGSGGFYNEQFF.

The rearrangement links TRBV5-1 to TRBJ1-4; TRBD1 is a possible D gene (6 bases). The germline V gene encodes CDR1 SGHRS and CDR2 YFSETQ. The CDR3 consists of 14 residues. V shed 2 bases and J shed 2 bases, with 7 bases lying between them. This CDR3 reads CASSFDRTNEKLFF. As DNA, the CDR3 is TGCGCCAGCAGCTTTGACAGGACTAATGAAAAACTGTTTTTT.

Turning to this clone: The identical CDR3 is also encoded by other nucleotide sequences in the sample. This chain uses TRBV6-5 with TRBJ2-7; no clear D gene. V was clipped by 2 bases and J by 6 bases, with 17 bases between them. The length of the CDR3 is 15 residues. CDR1 MNHEY and CDR2 SVGAGI come from the germline V gene. The CDR3 region has the DNA TGTGCCAGCAGTTACGCGTCTTGGTCGAGTAGCGAGCAGTACTTC. Translating gives CASSYASWSSSEQYF.

For the CDR3, the DNA is TGTGCCAGCAGTCGTCTAGCGGGAACGAGGTTGTGGTTGTGGGCCCAGTACTTC. Encoded protein: CASSRLAGTRLWLWAQYF. The V call is TRBV28, the J call TRBJ2-5; 9 nucleotides match TRBD2. The V gene end was trimmed by 5 bases and the J gene end by 9 bases; junction bases not matched to a gene: 22. From germline, CDR1 is MDHEN and CDR2 SYDVKM. CDR3 length: 18 residues.

This chain joins TRBV10-3 and TRBJ2-5; the D is unclear. This CDR3 has 11 amino acids. Trimming took off 6 bases at V and 7 bases at J, with 9 bases between the two ends. Germline CDR1 reads ENHRY; CDR2 reads SYGVKD. The CDR3 region is CAISSKGTQYF. The CDR3 bases are TGTGCCATCAGCTCAAAAGGGACCCAGTACTTC.

Only a few counts were recorded for this clone. CDR3 in amino acids: CASSTTLGNQPQHF. The DNA for the CDR3 is TGTGCCAGTAGTACGACTTTGGGTAATCAGCCCCAGCATTTT. The chain is built from TRBV19 and TRBJ1-5, with D unclear. V was trimmed by 4 bases and J by 4 bases, leaving 11 bases between them. Looked up from germline, CDR1 is LNHDA and CDR2 is SQIVND (reference sequence). This CDR3 is 14 amino acids long.

V and J are TRBV5-1 and TRBJ2-2; D ambiguous. CDR1 SGHRS and CDR2 YFSETQ come from the germline V gene. The CDR3 sequence is 16 residues long. The V gene lost 2 bases and the J gene lost 0 bases, with 11 bases spanning the gap. The CDR3 sequence: CASSFTITSNTGELFF. Written as DNA, the CDR3 is TGCGCCAGCAGCTTCACAATAACCTCGAACACCGGGGAGCTGTTTTTT.

This chain links TRBV2 with TRBJ2-7; 10 positions match TRBD1. Per germline, CDR1 SNHLY and CDR2 FYNNEI. The ends lost 7 bases at V and 3 bases at J; junction bases unmatched: 12. The CDR3 runs to 16 residues. The DNA of the CDR3 is TGTGCCAGCACCAATCACCGGGACAGGGGCCTCTACGAGCAGTACTTC. Translating it yields CASTNHRDRGLYEQYF.

V is TRBV27 and J is TRBJ2-7, with 9 bases identical to TRBD2. V lost 4 bases to trimming and J lost 3 bases; unmatched junction nucleotides: 4. CDR1 and CDR2 (germline): MNHEY, SMNVEV (reference sequence). CDR3 size: 14 residues. For the CDR3, the DNA is TGTGCCAGCAGTTCCGAGACTAGCGGCTACGAGCAGTACTTC. This translates into CASSSETSGYEQYF.

This chain uses TRBV7-9 with TRBJ1-4; the D gene is possibly TRBD1 (5 bases). Germline V gene data show CDR1 as SEHNR and CDR2 as FQNEAQ (reference sequence). The CDR3 spans 16 residues. The V end was cut by 2 bases, the J end by 4 bases, with 14 bases between. CDR3 nucleotide sequence: TGTGCCAGCAGCTTAAGGTCGGCAGGGATTAATGAAAAACTGTTTTTT. Its translation: CASSLRSAGINEKLFF.

V gene TRBV28 combines with J gene TRBJ1-2; 9 bases align to TRBD1. The J segment lost 3 bases and the V segment lost 8 bases, leaving 7 bases of the junction unmatched. Germline CDR1 is MDHEN and CDR2 is SYDVKM. The CDR3 is made up of 14 amino acids. CDR3 in DNA: TGTGCCAGCTCCCTACAGGGGGCTGACTATGGCTACACCTTC. Translated: CASSLQGADYGYTF.

This chain joins TRBV28 and TRBJ1-4; 7 positions agree with TRBD1. The germline V gene has CDR1 MDHEN and CDR2 SYDVKM. The CDR3 runs 14 residues. Losses at the gene ends were 6 bases for V and 6 bases for J; bases not matched to a gene: 7. CDR3 sequence reads: CASRPTGSHEKLFF. CDR3 nucleotide sequence: TGTGCCAGCAGACCGACAGGGTCCCATGAAAAACTGTTTTTT.

This rearrangement joins TRBV18 to TRBJ1-1, with 7 bases lining up with TRBD1. The CDR3 is 15 residues long. After removal of 3 bases from V and 4 bases from J, the junction contained 8 bases not matched to a gene. Per the germline V gene, CDR1 is KGHSH and CDR2 is LQKENI. The CDR3 reads CASSPKDRVVTEAFF. The CDR3, as DNA: TGTGCCAGCTCACCCAAAGACAGGGTAGTCACTGAAGCTTTCTTT.

The chain has TRBV2 and TRBJ1-2; D is unresolved. Trimming took off 2 bases at V and 7 bases at J, with 8 bases between the two ends. The CDR3 length is 12 residues. Germline CDR1 reads SNHLY; CDR2 reads FYNNEI. The CDR3 nucleotides read TGTGCCAGCAGTGAACGGGGTAGTGGCTACACCTTC. This translates into CASSERGSGYTF.

The chain employs TRBV2 and TRBJ1-4; unclear D gene. CDR1 is SNHLY and CDR2 is FYNNEI in the germline V gene. The CDR3 covers 14 residues. V lost 8 bases, J lost 0 bases, and 10 bases lay in between. The CDR3 DNA reads as TGTGCCAGCCATCGCTTTGCAACTAATGAAAAACTGTTTTTT. Translating it yields CASHRFATNEKLFF.